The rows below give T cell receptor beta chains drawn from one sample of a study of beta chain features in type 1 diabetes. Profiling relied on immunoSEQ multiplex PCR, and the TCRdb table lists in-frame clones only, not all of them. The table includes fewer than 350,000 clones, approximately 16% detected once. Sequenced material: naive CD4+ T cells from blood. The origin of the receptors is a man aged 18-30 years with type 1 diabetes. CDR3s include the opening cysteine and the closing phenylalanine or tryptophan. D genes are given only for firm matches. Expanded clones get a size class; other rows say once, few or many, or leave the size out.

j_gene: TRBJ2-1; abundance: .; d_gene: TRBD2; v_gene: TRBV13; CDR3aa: CASSSLGLAGYNEQFF; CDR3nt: TGTGCCAGCAGCTCCCTGGGACTAGCGGGGTACAATGAGCAGTTCTTC
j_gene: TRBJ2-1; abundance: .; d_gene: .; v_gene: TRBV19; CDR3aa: CASSAREFASNEQFF; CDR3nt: TGTGCCAGTAGTGCGAGGGAATTTGCGTCAAATGAGCAGTTCTTC
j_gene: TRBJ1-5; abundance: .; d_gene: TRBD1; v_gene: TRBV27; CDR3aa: CASSLTPQGASNQPQHF; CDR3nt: TGTGCCAGCAGTTTAACCCCACAGGGGGCTAGCAATCAGCCCCAGCATTTT
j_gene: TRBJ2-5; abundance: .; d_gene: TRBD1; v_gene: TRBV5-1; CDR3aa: CASRRGQGGQETQYF; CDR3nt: TGCGCCAGCAGGAGAGGACAGGGGGGACAAGAGACCCAGTACTTC
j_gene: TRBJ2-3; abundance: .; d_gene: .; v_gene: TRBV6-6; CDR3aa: CASEEAAVPSDTQYF; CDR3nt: TGTGCCAGCGAAGAGGCCGCCGTCCCTTCCGATACGCAGTATTTT
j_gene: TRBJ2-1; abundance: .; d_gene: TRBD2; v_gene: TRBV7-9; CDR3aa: CASSLYSGHEQFF; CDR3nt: TGTGCCAGCAGCTTATATAGCGGGCATGAGCAGTTCTTC
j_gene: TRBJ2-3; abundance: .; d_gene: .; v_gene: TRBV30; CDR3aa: CAWSVWSLASDTQYF; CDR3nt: TGTGCCTGGAGTGTATGGTCCCTAGCCTCAGATACGCAGTATTTT
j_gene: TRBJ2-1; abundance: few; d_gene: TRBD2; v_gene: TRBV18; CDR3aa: CASSETSGTDIEQFF; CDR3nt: TGTGCCAGCTCGGAAACTAGCGGGACCGACATTGAGCAGTTCTTC
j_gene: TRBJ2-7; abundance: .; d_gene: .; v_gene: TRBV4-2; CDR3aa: CASSQGWGVNYEQYF; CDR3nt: TGTGCCAGCAGCCAAGGGTGGGGAGTCAACTACGAGCAGTACTTC
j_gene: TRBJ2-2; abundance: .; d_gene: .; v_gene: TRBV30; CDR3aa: CAWSPPRLNTGELFF; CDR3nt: TGTGCCTGGAGCCCCCCCCGGTTGAACACCGGGGAGCTGTTTTTT
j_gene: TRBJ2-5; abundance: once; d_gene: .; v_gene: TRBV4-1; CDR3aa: CASSQGPGRRREQETQYF; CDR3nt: TGCGCCAGCAGCCAAGGCCCCGGAAGACGGCGGGAACAAGAGACCCAGTACTTC
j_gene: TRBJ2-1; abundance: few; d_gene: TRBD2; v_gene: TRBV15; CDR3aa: CATSRDNVGGVNEQFF; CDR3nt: TGTGCCACCAGCAGAGATAACGTGGGAGGGGTCAATGAGCAGTTCTTC
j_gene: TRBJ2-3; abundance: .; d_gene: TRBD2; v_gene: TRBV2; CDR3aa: CASRLATDTQYF; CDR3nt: TGTGCCAGCAGACTAGCGACAGATACGCAGTATTTT
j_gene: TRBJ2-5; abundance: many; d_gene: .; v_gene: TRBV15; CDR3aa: CATSRDPGETQYF; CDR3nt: TGTGCCACCAGCAGAGATCCCGGGGAGACCCAGTACTTC
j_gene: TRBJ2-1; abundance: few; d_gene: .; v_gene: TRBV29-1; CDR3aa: CSVLVGGRWFF; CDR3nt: TGCAGCGTTCTCGTGGGGGGACGGTGGTTCTTC
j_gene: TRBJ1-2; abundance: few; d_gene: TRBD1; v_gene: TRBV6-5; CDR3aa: CASRPDRDRMGYTF; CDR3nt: TGTGCCAGCAGGCCAGACCGGGACAGGATGGGCTACACCTTC
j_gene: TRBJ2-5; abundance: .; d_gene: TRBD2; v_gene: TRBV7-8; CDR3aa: CASSLVFTGGRARETQYF; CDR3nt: TGTGCCAGCAGCTTAGTCTTTACTGGCGGGAGGGCCCGGGAGACCCAGTACTTC
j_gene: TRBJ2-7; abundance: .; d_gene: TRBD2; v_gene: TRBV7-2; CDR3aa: CASSTSGANLYEQYF; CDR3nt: TGTGCCAGCAGCACGAGCGGGGCGAACCTCTACGAGCAGTACTTC
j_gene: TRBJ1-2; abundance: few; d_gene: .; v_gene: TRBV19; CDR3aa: CASRERTINYGYTF; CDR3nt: TGTGCCAGTAGGGAGCGGACTATTAACTATGGCTACACCTTC
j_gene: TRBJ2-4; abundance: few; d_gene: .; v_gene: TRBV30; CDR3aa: CAWSVAPWKNIQYF; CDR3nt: TGTGCCTGGAGTGTGGCCCCCTGGAAAAACATTCAGTACTTC
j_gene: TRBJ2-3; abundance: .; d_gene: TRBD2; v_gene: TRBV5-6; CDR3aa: CASSSAGVPDTQYF; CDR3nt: TGTGCCAGCAGCTCCGCGGGAGTTCCAGATACGCAGTATTTT
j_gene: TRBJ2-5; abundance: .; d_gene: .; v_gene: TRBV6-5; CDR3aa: CASKDRQETQYF; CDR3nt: TGTGCCAGCAAAGACAGACAAGAGACCCAGTACTTC
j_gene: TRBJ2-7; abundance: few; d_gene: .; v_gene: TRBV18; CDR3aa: CASSLIAGQGVNEQYF; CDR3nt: TGTGCCAGCTCTCTAATTGCGGGGCAGGGTGTCAACGAGCAGTACTTC
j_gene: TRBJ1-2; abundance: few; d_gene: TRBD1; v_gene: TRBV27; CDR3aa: CASSSRWDRETYGYTF; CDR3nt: TGTGCCAGCAGTTCCCGATGGGACAGGGAGACCTATGGCTACACCTTC
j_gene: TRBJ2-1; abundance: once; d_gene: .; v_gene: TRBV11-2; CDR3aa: CASSRLEEQFF; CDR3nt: TGTGCCAGCAGCCGCTTGGAGGAGCAGTTCTTC
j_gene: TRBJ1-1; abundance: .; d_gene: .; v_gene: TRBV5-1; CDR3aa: CASSSLGQLNTEAFF; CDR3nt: TGCGCCAGCAGCTCGCTAGGACAGCTGAACACTGAAGCTTTCTTT
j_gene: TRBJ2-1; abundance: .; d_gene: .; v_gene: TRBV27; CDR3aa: CASSLRVGHEVHNEQFF; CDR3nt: TGTGCCAGCAGTTTAAGAGTGGGGCATGAGGTTCACAATGAGCAGTTCTTC
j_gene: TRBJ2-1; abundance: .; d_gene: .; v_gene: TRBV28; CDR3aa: CASSQGTLRGFF; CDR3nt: TGTGCCAGCAGTCAAGGGACTCTGCGGGGGTTCTTC
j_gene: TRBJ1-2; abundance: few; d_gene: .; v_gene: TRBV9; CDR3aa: CASSVGGFGYTF; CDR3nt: TGTGCCAGCAGCGTAGGAGGGTTTGGCTACACCTTC
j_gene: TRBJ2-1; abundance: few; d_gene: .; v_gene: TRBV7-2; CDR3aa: CASSLGPGEQFF; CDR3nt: TGTGCCAGCAGCTTAGGGCCCGGGGAGCAGTTCTTC
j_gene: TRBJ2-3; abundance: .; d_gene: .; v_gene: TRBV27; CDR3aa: CASSLYFSTDTQYF; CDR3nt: TGTGCCAGCAGTTTATATTTTAGTACAGATACGCAGTATTTT
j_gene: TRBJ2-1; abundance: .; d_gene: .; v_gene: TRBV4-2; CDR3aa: CASSQEPGSYNEQFF; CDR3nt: TGTGCCAGCAGCCAAGAGCCAGGTTCCTACAATGAGCAGTTCTTC
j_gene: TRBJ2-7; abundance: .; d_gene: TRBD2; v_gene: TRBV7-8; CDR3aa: CASSFLKRLAETHYEQYF; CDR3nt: TGTGCCAGCAGCTTCCTCAAGAGACTAGCGGAGACTCACTACGAGCAGTACTTC
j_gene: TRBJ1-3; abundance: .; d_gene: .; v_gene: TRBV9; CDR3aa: CASSGPGNTIYF; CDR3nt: TGTGCCAGCAGTGGCCCTGGAAACACCATATATTTT
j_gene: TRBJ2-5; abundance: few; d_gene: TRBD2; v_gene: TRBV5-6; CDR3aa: CASTSLAGVSGTQYF; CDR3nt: TGTGCCAGCACCAGCCTAGCGGGAGTTTCGGGGACCCAGTACTTC
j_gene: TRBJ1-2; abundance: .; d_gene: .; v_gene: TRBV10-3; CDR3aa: CAISEFLEVATF; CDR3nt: TGTGCCATCAGTGAGTTCTTGGAGGTCGCCACCTTC
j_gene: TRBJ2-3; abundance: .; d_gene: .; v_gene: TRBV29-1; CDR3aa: CSVEGEAADTQYF; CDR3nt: TGCAGCGTTGAAGGTGAGGCGGCAGATACGCAGTATTTT
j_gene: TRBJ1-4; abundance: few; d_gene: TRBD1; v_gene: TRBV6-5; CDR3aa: CASSYSGQGRKLFF; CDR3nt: TGTGCCAGCAGTTACTCGGGACAGGGACGAAAACTGTTTTTT
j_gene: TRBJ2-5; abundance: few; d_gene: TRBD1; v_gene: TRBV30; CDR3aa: CAWRDLGQGETQYF; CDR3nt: TGTGCCTGGAGGGATCTAGGACAGGGAGAGACCCAGTACTTC
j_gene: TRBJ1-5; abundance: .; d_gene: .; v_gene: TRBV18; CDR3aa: CASSPPAGFKHQPQHF; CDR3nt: TGTGCCAGCTCACCACCGGCAGGGTTTAAGCATCAGCCCCAGCATTTT
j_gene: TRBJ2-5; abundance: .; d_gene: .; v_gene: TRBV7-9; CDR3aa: CASVGQGETQYF; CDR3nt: TGTGCCAGCGTGGGGCAGGGAGAGACCCAGTACTTC
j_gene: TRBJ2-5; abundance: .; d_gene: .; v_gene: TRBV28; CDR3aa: CASSLSGTQYF; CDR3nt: TGTGCCAGCAGTTTATCGGGGACCCAGTACTTC
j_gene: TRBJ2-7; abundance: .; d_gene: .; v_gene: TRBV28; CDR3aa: CASRESSYEQYF; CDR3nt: TGTGCCAGCCGGGAGAGCTCCTACGAGCAGTACTTC
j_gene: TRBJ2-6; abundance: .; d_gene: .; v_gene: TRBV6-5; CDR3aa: CAAVSGANVLTF; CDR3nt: TGTGCCGCAGTATCTGGGGCCAACGTCCTGACTTTC
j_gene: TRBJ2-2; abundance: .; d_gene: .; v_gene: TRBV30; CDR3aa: CAWSVQTVAGELFF; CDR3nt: TGTGCCTGGAGTGTACAGACAGTCGCCGGGGAGCTGTTTTTT
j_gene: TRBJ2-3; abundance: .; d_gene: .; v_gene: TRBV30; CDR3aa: CAWIGGPWPDTQYF; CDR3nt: TGTGCCTGGATCGGAGGGCCCTGGCCAGATACGCAGTATTTT
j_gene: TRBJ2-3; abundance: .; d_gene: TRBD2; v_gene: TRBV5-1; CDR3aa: CASSETGGADTQYF; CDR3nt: TGCGCCAGCAGTGAGACGGGAGGGGCAGATACGCAGTATTTT
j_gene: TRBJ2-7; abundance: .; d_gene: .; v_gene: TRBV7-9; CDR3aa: CASSLADHPVAAYEQYF; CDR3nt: TGTGCCAGCAGCTTAGCTGACCACCCGGTCGCGGCCTACGAGCAGTACTTC
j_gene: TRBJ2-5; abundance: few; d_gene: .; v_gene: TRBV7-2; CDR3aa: CASSSLPRGGETQYF; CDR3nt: TGTGCCAGCAGCTCCCTCCCTCGTGGGGGGGAGACCCAGTACTTC
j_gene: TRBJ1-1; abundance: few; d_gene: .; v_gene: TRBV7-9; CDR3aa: CASSLLRREAFF; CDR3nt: TGTGCCAGCAGCTTATTACGCAGAGAAGCTTTCTTT
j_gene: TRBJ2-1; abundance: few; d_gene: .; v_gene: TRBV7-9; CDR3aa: CASSLAHHGVRNEQFF; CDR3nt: TGTGCCAGCAGCTTAGCGCACCACGGGGTGCGCAATGAGCAGTTCTTC
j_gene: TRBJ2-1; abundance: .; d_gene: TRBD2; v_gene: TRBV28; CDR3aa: CASRGQRGGAGGEQFF; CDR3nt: TGTGCCAGTCGGGGTCAACGGGGGGGAGCCGGAGGTGAGCAGTTCTTC
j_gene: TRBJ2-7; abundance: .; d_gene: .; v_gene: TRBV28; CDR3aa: CASSLPGLTYEQYF; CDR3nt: TGTGCCAGCAGTTTGCCGGGACTGACCTACGAGCAGTACTTC
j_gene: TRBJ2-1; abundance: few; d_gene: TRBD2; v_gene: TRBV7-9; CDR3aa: CASSLGLAGEDDEQFF; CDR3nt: TGTGCCAGCAGCTTAGGACTAGCGGGAGAGGACGATGAGCAGTTCTTC
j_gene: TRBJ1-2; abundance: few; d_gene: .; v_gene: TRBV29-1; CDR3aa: CSVARTNGYTF; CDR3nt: TGCAGCGTCGCGAGAACGAATGGCTACACCTTC